The rows below give T cell receptor beta chains drawn from one sample of a study of cytomegalovirus exposure and HLA in healthy donors. Measured with immunoSEQ multiplex PCR; TCRdb has only the in-frame clones, and not every one. The data contain about 98,000 clones, over 70% of them singletons. The sample consisted of PBMCs. Source of these receptors: a man aged 18-30 years in good health and CMV-seropositive. Both conserved end residues are part of each CDR3. D genes are given only for firm matches. Size values are once, few and many counts, or a class for expanded clones, and some rows have none.

d_gene,v_gene,len,j_gene,abundance,CDR3nt,CDR3aa
.,TRBV6-6,12,TRBJ1-6,.,TGTGCCAGCAAGGAGGGGAACGCGCCCCTCCACTTT,CASKEGNAPLHF
.,TRBV7-3,16,TRBJ1-4,once,TGTGCCAGCAGTAAAAGGACAGCTGCAACTAATGAAAAACTGTTTTTT,CASSKRTAATNEKLFF
.,TRBV13,15,TRBJ2-1,.,TGTGCCAGCAGCTCCTCTGCGAGGGCCTACAATGAGCAGTTCTTC,CASSSSARAYNEQFF
TRBD2,TRBV5-1,16,TRBJ2-3,.,TGCGCCAGCAGCTTGGCGACTAGCGGGGGAAGAGATACGCAGTATTTT,CASSLATSGGRDTQYF
TRBD1,TRBV7-9,14,TRBJ2-5,.,TGTGCCAGCAGCTCACGACAGGGGGGAGAGACCCAGTACTTC,CASSSRQGGETQYF
.,TRBV28,14,TRBJ1-5,.,TGTGCCAGCAGTTTATCGACAGCCAATCAGCCCCAGCATTTT,CASSLSTANQPQHF
.,TRBV28,11,TRBJ2-2,.,TGTGCCAACTACAACACCGGGGAGCTGTTTTTT,CANYNTGELFF
.,TRBV6-1,15,TRBJ1-3,few,TGTGCCAGCAGTGATGGGAGGATCTCTGGAAACACCATATATTTT,CASSDGRISGNTIYF
.,TRBV10-1,14,TRBJ2-7,.,TGCGCCAGCAGCTTCTCTGGGGTTGGAGGCGAGCAGTACTTC,CASSFSGVGGEQYF
TRBD1,TRBV11-2,16,TRBJ2-2,.,TGTGCCAGCAGCTTAGAAGGGACAGGGAACACCGGGGAGCTGTTTTTT,CASSLEGTGNTGELFF
.,TRBV5-1,14,TRBJ1-5,few,TGCGCCAGCAGCTTGGACGGGGGAAATCAGCCCCAGCATTTT,CASSLDGGNQPQHF
TRBD1,TRBV2,13,TRBJ1-1,.,TGTGCCAGCAGCAGGGGGAGGACCACTGAAGCTTTCTTT,CASSRGRTTEAFF
.,TRBV21-1,13,TRBJ2-7,.,TGTGCCAGCAGCGCCTACCGCTCCTACGAGCAGTACTTC,CASSAYRSYEQYF
.,TRBV27,17,TRBJ2-6,few,TGTGCCAGCAGTTTTGTATCCGGTTCGGCTGGGGCCAACGTCCTGACTTTC,CASSFVSGSAGANVLTF
.,TRBV27,13,TRBJ2-7,.,TGTGCCAGCAGTTCTTGCCGGGACTACGAGCAGTACTTC,CASSSCRDYEQYF
TRBD1,TRBV7-2,14,TRBJ2-7,few,TGTGCCAGCAGCGGACGTGACAGGGGCTACGAGCAGTACTTC,CASSGRDRGYEQYF
.,TRBV10-3,14,TRBJ1-1,.,TGTGCCATCAGTGAGTCAGGGGTGAACACTGAAGCTTTCTTT,CAISESGVNTEAFF
.,TRBV21-1,16,TRBJ1-5,few,TGTGCCAGCAGCACGAGAGACTTTAGAAGCAATCAGCCCCAGCATTTT,CASSTRDFRSNQPQHF
TRBD1,TRBV4-1,14,TRBJ2-7,.,TGCGCCAGCAGCCAAGGACAGGGGGCCTACGAGCAGTACTTC,CASSQGQGAYEQYF
TRBD1,TRBV6-5,16,TRBJ2-1,.,TGTGCCAGCAGTTTTGTCCGAGGACAGGGGCGGGTTGAGCAGTTCTTC,CASSFVRGQGRVEQFF
TRBD1,TRBV9,15,TRBJ2-3,.,TGTGCCAGCAGCGTAACGACAGGGGTCACAGATACGCAGTATTTT,CASSVTTGVTDTQYF
TRBD1,TRBV7-6,15,TRBJ1-6,.,TGTGCCAGCAGCCCGGGGACAGGGTTTAATTCACCCCTCCACTTT,CASSPGTGFNSPLHF
TRBD1,TRBV7-8,16,TRBJ2-5,.,TGTGCCAGCAGCTTAGTAGACAGGGATTGGAGAGAGACCCAGTACTTC,CASSLVDRDWRETQYF
TRBD1,TRBV5-1,15,TRBJ1-1,.,TGCGCCAGCAGCGCACTCACAGGGGGGATAGCTGAAGCTTTCTTT,CASSALTGGIAEAFF
.,TRBV28,10,TRBJ1-1,.,TGTGCCACCGTCCAGGTAAAAGCTTTCTTT,CATVQVKAFF
.,TRBV6-1,14,TRBJ2-2,.,TGTGCCAGCAGCTGGAGGGGAAACACCGGGGAGCTGTTTTTT,CASSWRGNTGELFF